This TCR beta chain originates from a study of T cell clonotyping in hematopoietic cell transplantation. Study overall: Recipients' pretransplant samples followed cytoreduction. The study's findings and limits: CD4 and CD8 repertoire contributions could not be separated without sorting. At the given depth, recipient repertoires were over 97% de novo clonotypes.

The length of the CDR3 is 10 residues. Per germline, CDR1 GTSNPN and CDR2 SVGIG (reference sequence). V was cut by 5 bases and J by 8 bases, with 9 bases left in between. The sample's time point: recipient sample about 28 days before transplant, after cytoreduction. Recipients were bled about 28 days pretransplant and at posttransplant days 30, 100, 180. On this clone itself: Its antigen is as yet unknown.

The protocol was immunoSEQ multiplex PCR, while the TCRdb copy is restricted to in-frame clones and leaves out a portion. Among more than 25,000 clones listed, 60% to 80% were seen once. The chain links TRBV30 to TRBJ1-1; D is undetermined. Source: peripheral blood mononuclear cells, taken before stem cell transplant. The source is a middle-aged man with myelodysplastic syndrome. Some clones in this sample may be carry-over from other donors' samples. Here the CDR3 reads CAWSGSEAFF. CDR3 bases: TGTGCCTGGTCGGGGAGCGAAGCTTTCTTT.